Sequencing of this T cell receptor (beta chain) was carried out in a study of T-cell memory formation after mild COVID-19. Study-wide findings and caveats: Cross-reactive memory apparently joined, as some responding clones appeared in pre-infection memory.

Per germline, CDR1 SGHRS and CDR2 YFSETQ. There are 15 residues in the CDR3. V lost 3 bases and J lost 3; bases outside the gene matches: 9. One entry per CDR3 protein, called by TCRdb with MiXCR from the 5' RACE reads. In the table there are about 470,000 distinct CDR3 sequences, 20% to 30% of which are singletons. On this clonotype itself: The antigen is not known.

The sample consisted of PBMCs or a T cell subset sorted from them (not recorded which). This receptor was obtained from an adult woman who had mild COVID-19 (a few samples of this study predate the infection). Cell type and time point are not known. V usage is TRBV5-1 and J usage is TRBJ2-7; 7 bases line up with TRBD1. CDR3 region: CASSSTGQERYEQYF. CDR3 DNA: TGCGCCAGCAGCTCTACCGGACAGGAACGCTACGAGCAGTACTTC.